Following are 15 T cell receptor beta chains from one sample sequenced in a study of T-cell memory formation after mild COVID-19. TCRdb analysed the 5' RACE reads with MiXCR anew, one entry per CDR3 protein. The data show approximately 500,000 distinct CDR3 sequences, around a quarter seen once. Sequencing was carried out using PBMCs or a T cell subset sorted from them (not recorded which). The receptors stem from an adult woman who had mild COVID-19 (a few samples of this study predate the infection). Cell type and time point are not known.

The gene calls are TRBV5-1 and TRBJ1-2; no reliable D call. The V end lost 0 bases, the J end lost 3 bases, and 9 bases lay between the germline ends. CDR3 length: 14 residues. The germline CDR1 and CDR2 sequences are SGHRS and YFSETQ. The CDR3 protein is CASSLAESYYGYTF. CDR3 coding DNA: TGCGCCAGCAGCTTGGCCGAATCCTACTATGGCTACACCTTC.

This chain uses TRBV5-1 with TRBJ2-7; 9 nucleotides line up with TRBD2. With V trimmed by 0 bases and J by 6 bases, 10 bases remained unmatched. The CDR3 covers 16 residues. Germline-derived CDR1 and CDR2 are SGHRS and YFSETQ. The CDR3 nucleotides read TGCGCCAGCAGCTTGGAATTGCGGGGGGGCCGCGGCGAGCAGTACTTC. Translation gives CASSLELRGGRGEQYF.

V and J are TRBV9 and TRBJ2-5; TRBD2 agrees at 10 bases. Germline CDR1 is SGDLS and CDR2 is YYNGEE. The V gene end was trimmed by 5 bases and the J gene end by 5 bases; junction bases not matched to a gene: 6. CDR3 size: 14 residues. CDR3: CASSSGGSGETQYF. DNA of the CDR3: TGTGCCAGCAGTAGCGGGGGGTCAGGGGAGACCCAGTACTTC.

The chain uses TRBV7-2 and TRBJ2-3; 8 positions match TRBD2. Unmatched junction bases numbered 8, after V lost 3 bases and J lost 3 bases. CDR3 size: 16 residues. The germline V gene encodes CDR1 SGHTA and CDR2 FQGNSA. The CDR3 sequence: CASSLAPGTRTDTQYF. The CDR3 DNA is TGTGCCAGCAGCTTGGCTCCCGGGACTAGAACAGATACGCAGTATTTT.

This clonotype showed up just a few times. The V and J genes are TRBV30 and TRBJ1-3; D perhaps matches TRBD1 (5 bases). V was shortened by 4 bases and J by 1 base, with 14 bases between the two germline ends. The CDR3 is 15 amino acids. Germline assignment: CDR1 GTSNPN and CDR2 SVGIG (reference sequence). CDR3 sequence: CAWTPWTRSGNTIYF. DNA for the CDR3: TGTGCCTGGACTCCATGGACACGATCTGGAAACACCATATATTTT.

This clonotype has only a few counts. The chain combines TRBV10-3 with TRBJ2-3, with 7 bases identical to TRBD2. With 4 bases clipped from V and 5 bases from J, the junction kept 6 bases outside the gene matches. Germline-derived CDR1 and CDR2 are ENHRY and SYGVKD. The CDR3 extends over 14 amino acids. CDR3 DNA sequence: TGTGCCATCAGTGCATCTAGCGGAATAGATACGCAGTATTTT. Translation: CAISASSGIDTQYF.

This clonotype was detected a few times. The chain combines TRBV20-1 with TRBJ2-5; 10 bases line up with TRBD2. The CDR3 is 15 amino acids. J gave up 4 bases and V 3 bases, and 8 bases lay outside the gene matches. Germline assignment: CDR1 DFQATT and CDR2 SNEGSKA (reference sequence). CDR3 sequence (DNA): TGCAGTGCTAGCAGGAGCGGGGGGGTTTTAGAGACCCAGTACTTC. Translation gives CSASRSGGVLETQYF.

V gene TRBV20-1 combines with J gene TRBJ2-1, with 10 bases matching TRBD2. CDR1 DFQATT and CDR2 SNEGSKA come from the germline V gene (reference sequence). The V and J ends lost 5 bases and 8 bases, in that order; junction bases with no gene match: 9. The CDR3 runs 14 residues. CDR3 nucleotide sequence: TGCAGTGCTCCGCCTAGCGGGAGCGGACATGAGCAGTTCTTC. Residues: CSAPPSGSGHEQFF.

This clonotype has at least ten counts. The chain joins TRBV4-2 to TRBJ1-2; D is ambiguous. Trimming shortened V by 0 bases and J by 7 bases, and 9 bases separated the two germline ends. This CDR3 has 13 residues. The V gene's germline CDR1 is LGHNA and CDR2 YNFKEQ. CDR3 protein: CASSQEQPAGYTF. The CDR3 DNA reads as TGTGCCAGCAGCCAAGAACAACCGGCTGGCTACACCTTC.

This chain joins TRBV3-1 and TRBJ2-3; D may match TRBD1 or TRBD2 (7 bases each). Trimming took 4 bases from V and 2 from J, leaving 16 bases between them. The germline CDR1 and CDR2 sequences are LGHDT and YNNKEL (reference sequence). The CDR3 contains 16 residues. CDR3 region: CASSPSGRGPTDTQYF. The CDR3 DNA reads TGTGCCAGCAGCCCCTCAGGGAGGGGGCCCACAGATACGCAGTATTTT.

This clonotype has just a few counts. CDR3 loop: CSANSRLSNQPQHF. The CDR3, as DNA: TGCAGTGCCAATAGTAGGCTTAGCAATCAGCCCCAGCATTTT. The gene calls are TRBV20-1 and TRBJ1-5; D is ambiguous. V was clipped by 6 bases and J by 0 bases, with 12 bases between them. Looked up from germline, CDR1 is DFQATT and CDR2 is SNEGSKA (reference sequence). The CDR3 loop spans 14 amino acids.

This clonotype has ten or more counts. This rearrangement joins TRBV4-2 to TRBJ2-3; 10 nucleotides line up with TRBD2. Germline CDR1 LGHNA, CDR2 YNFKEQ. The J segment lost 2 bases and the V segment lost 3 bases, leaving 5 bases of the junction unmatched. The length of the CDR3 is 16 residues. This CDR3 reads CASSQLAGANTDTQYF. The CDR3 DNA sequence: TGTGCCAGCAGCCAGCTAGCGGGGGCTAACACAGATACGCAGTATTTT.

This clonotype appeared a few times. The chain has TRBV2 and TRBJ2-3; unclear D gene. Trimming left V 8 bases short and J 1 base short, with 10 bases between. The germline gives CDR1 SNHLY, CDR2 FYNNEI. This CDR3 region has 13 residues. The CDR3 sequence is CASSFSRTDTQYF. The CDR3 DNA follows: TGTGCCAGCTCCTTTTCCCGCACAGATACGCAGTATTTT.

This clonotype was seen a few times. The V call is TRBV7-6, the J call TRBJ1-4; D uncertain. V lost 0 bases and J lost 4, with 6 bases in between. CDR1 SGHVS and CDR2 FNYEAQ come from the germline V gene. This CDR3 has 14 residues. DNA of the CDR3: TGTGCCAGCAGCTTAGCGGGCAGTAATGAAAAACTGTTTTTT. It is translated as CASSLAGSNEKLFF.

The chain combines TRBV7-2 with TRBJ2-1; tentative D call: TRBD1 (5 bases). Germline V lookup: CDR1 SGHTA, CDR2 FQGNSA. This CDR3 region has 13 residues. The V end was cut by 2 bases, the J end by 10 bases, with 12 bases between. The DNA of the CDR3 is TGTGCCAGCAGCTTAAGGACACCATTAGAGCAGTTCTTC. Its protein is CASSLRTPLEQFF.